These 16 T cell receptor beta chains were sequenced from one sample in a study of T cell responses to AZD1222 COVID-19 vaccine. Sequenced by immunoSEQ multiplex PCR; TCRdb stores in-frame clones only, minus some. The data show 25,000 to 35,000 clones, about 89% seen once. The sequencing used peripheral blood, collected on day 0 of AZD1222 vaccination. Every receptor here comes from an adult in good health.

CDR3: CASSGEGQSPLHF. CDR3 nucleotides: TGTGCCAGTAGTGGGGAGGGGCAATCACCCCTCCACTTT. The chain is built from TRBV19 and TRBJ1-6; TRBD1 is a possible D gene (5 bases). This CDR3 contains 13 residues. The V end lost 5 bases, the J end lost 10 bases, and 12 bases lay between the germline ends. Looked up from germline, CDR1 is LNHDA and CDR2 is SQIVND (reference sequence).

This chain links TRBV5-1 with TRBJ1-2, with TRBD1 identical over 7 bases. Germline assignment: CDR1 SGHRS and CDR2 YFSETQ. CDR3 length: 15 residues. Trimming cost V 5 bases and J 0 bases; bases outside gene matches: 7. CDR3 region: CASSRGTDANYGYTF. The CDR3 bases are TGCGCCAGCAGTAGGGGGACAGATGCTAACTATGGCTACACCTTC.

The gene calls are TRBV12-5 and TRBJ1-5; D may be TRBD1 (6 bases). The germline gives CDR1 LGHNT, CDR2 FRNRAP. The CDR3 spans 16 residues. V was pared by 1 base and J by 3 bases, with 13 bases between. CDR3 residues: CASGLAHNRVNQPQHF. The CDR3 bases are TGTGCTAGTGGTTTGGCCCACAACAGGGTCAATCAGCCCCAGCATTTT.

This sequence joins TRBV4-3 and TRBJ1-5, with unresolved D. Per the germline V gene, CDR1 is LGHNA and CDR2 is YSLEER. The length of the CDR3 is 15 residues. Trimming removed 0 bases at V and 3 bases at J, with 9 bases between. DNA for the CDR3: TGCGCCAGCAGCCAAGATTTGGCGTACAATCAGCCCCAGCATTTT. Residues: CASSQDLAYNQPQHF.

This clone turned up a few times. The chain joins TRBV30 to TRBJ1-1, with 9 bases fitting TRBD1. With 5 bases clipped from V and 1 base from J, the junction kept 5 bases outside the gene matches. CDR3 size: 14 residues. The germline gives CDR1 GTSNPN, CDR2 SVGIG (reference sequence). The CDR3 reads CAWRRQGENTEAFF. The DNA of the CDR3 is TGTGCCTGGCGAAGACAGGGGGAGAACACTGAAGCTTTCTTT.

The chain couples TRBV4-2 to TRBJ1-3; D is perhaps TRBD1 (5 bases). Deletions cut 1 base from V and 9 bases from J, with 7 bases between. The CDR3 covers 12 residues. Germline values: CDR1 LGHNA, CDR2 YNFKEQ. The CDR3 loop is CASSQVTGTIYF. Written as DNA, the CDR3 is TGTGCCAGCAGCCAAGTAACAGGCACCATATATTTT.

This chain connects TRBV7-8 to TRBJ1-2, with a tentative D call TRBD1 (5 bases). CDR3 length: 14 amino acids. Trimming cost V 5 bases and J 1 base, with 11 bases left between them. The germline V gene encodes CDR1 SGHVS and CDR2 FQNEAQ. CDR3 residues: CASSPGRNNYGYTF. The CDR3 nucleotides are TGTGCCAGCAGCCCAGGGAGAAATAACTATGGCTACACCTTC. Full variable domain (outside the CDR3, taken from reference TRBV7-8 and TRBJ1-2): GAGVSQSPRYKVAKRGQDVALRCDPISGHVSLFWYQQALGQGPEFLTYFQNEAQLDKSGLPSDRFFAERPEGSVSTLKIQRTQQEDSAVYLCASSPGRNNYGYTFGSGTRLTVV.

The V call is TRBV18, the J call TRBJ1-6; D not certain. The germline V and J ends were trimmed by 2 bases and 5 bases, with 16 bases remaining between them. The CDR3 contains 17 residues. Germline V lookup: CDR1 KGHSH, CDR2 LQKENI. The CDR3 spells CASSPLARRDNNSPLHF. Here the CDR3 DNA reads TGTGCCAGCTCACCATTAGCGCGGAGAGATAATAATTCACCCCTCCACTTT.

DNA for the CDR3: TGTGCCAGCAGCCAAGTTGGGGTCGGCTACACCTTC. Translation: CASSQVGVGYTF. V and J are TRBV3-1 (or the pseudogene TRBV3-2) and TRBJ1-2, with D uncertain. Trimming cost V 1 base and J 8 bases, with 8 bases left between them. The CDR3 extends over 12 amino acids. Germline-derived CDR1 and CDR2 are LGHDT and YNNKEL (reference sequence).

Here the CDR3 DNA reads TGCGCCAGCAGCTTGGGGGCAGGCCAGCCCCAGCATTTT. This encodes CASSLGAGQPQHF. The chain combines TRBV5-1 with TRBJ1-5; D unclear. There are 13 residues in the CDR3. Looked up from germline, CDR1 is SGHRS and CDR2 is YFSETQ. The V end lost 0 bases, the J end lost 7 bases, and 8 bases lay between the germline ends.

In its sample, this clone was seen once. This chain connects TRBV25-1 to TRBJ2-2; D gene ambiguous. V was pared by 9 bases and J by 0 bases, with 11 bases between. Per germline, CDR1 MGHDK and CDR2 SYGVNS. The length of the CDR3 is 14 residues. CDR3 in amino acids: CASQGPANTGELFF. DNA for the CDR3: TGTGCCAGTCAAGGCCCAGCGAACACCGGGGAGCTGTTTTTT.

The genes are TRBV19 and TRBJ1-2, with D possibly TRBD1 on 6 matching bases. V lost 1 base, J lost 0 bases, and 9 bases lay in between. Germline CDR1 is LNHDA and CDR2 is SQIVND (reference sequence). The CDR3 sequence is 15 residues long. CDR3 amino acids: CASSIVTGSNYGYTF. CDR3 coding DNA: TGTGCCAGTAGTATAGTAACAGGGTCTAACTATGGCTACACCTTC.

The J gene is TRBJ1-6, the V gene TRBV5-5, with no clear D. There are 13 residues in the CDR3. Germline V gene lookup returns CDR1 SGHKS and CDR2 YYEKEE (reference sequence). V shed 2 bases and J shed 7 bases, with 7 bases lying between them. CDR3 sequence: CASSLVTNSPLHF. The CDR3 DNA is TGTGCCAGCAGCTTAGTGACCAATTCACCCCTCCACTTT.

V and J are TRBV30 and TRBJ1-2, with 9 nucleotides matching TRBD1. V shed 3 bases and J 8 bases; nucleotides not matched to a gene: 7. The CDR3 has 13 residues. The V gene's germline CDR1 is GTSNPN and CDR2 SVGIG (reference sequence). CDR3 DNA sequence: TGTGCCTGGAGGGGCACAGGGGGCGCAGGCTACACCTTC. This gives the protein CAWRGTGGAGYTF.

The chain carries TRBV11-2 and TRBJ2-5; 7 positions match TRBD1. Germline V gene sequence: CDR1 SGHAT, CDR2 FQNNGV. The CDR3 runs to 15 residues. Trimming removed 6 bases from V and 1 base from J; junction bases left unmatched: 8. This CDR3 reads CASRSETGSQETQYF. The CDR3 coding sequence is TGTGCCAGCAGATCTGAGACAGGGAGCCAAGAGACCCAGTACTTC.

The chain is built from TRBV2 and TRBJ1-1, with 9 bases lining up with TRBD1. CDR1 SNHLY and CDR2 FYNNEI come from the germline V gene. The junction had 5 bases not matched to a gene; V was cut back by 6 bases and J by 0 bases. The CDR3 runs 15 residues. In DNA, the CDR3 is TGTGCCAGCAGAACAGGGGGCGGAATGAACACTGAAGCTTTCTTT. Amino acid sequence: CASRTGGGMNTEAFF. Variable domain in full (rest from reference TRBV2 and TRBJ1-1): EPEVTQTPSHQVTQMGQEVILRCVPISNHLYFYWYRQILGQKVEFLVSFYNNEISEKSEIFDDQFSVERPDGSNFTLKIRSTKLEDSAMYFCASRTGGGMNTEAFFGQGTRLTVV.